This TCR beta chain derives from a study of post-analysis software for immune sequencing data. Findings of the study overall: With TRBV5-6, TRBV5-1 and TRBV20-1 included, about 5 TRBV segments were more frequent in patients than in controls.

CDR1 and CDR2 from the germline V gene are SGHDT and YYEEEE. The CDR3 loop spans 11 amino acids. The germline V and J ends were trimmed by 4 bases and 7 bases, with 8 bases remaining between them. This clonotype was seen many times. Its antigen remains unknown. Carried by the TCR beta cDNA libraries were unique molecular identifiers. TCRdb itself ran the PCR reads through MiXCR, one entry per CDR3 protein. The sample yields about 430,000 distinct CDR3 sequences, approximately 42% seen once. This chain connects TRBV5-6 to TRBJ1-1; the D is unclear. This receptor was taken from a girl aged 2 to 9 with multiple sclerosis. What was sequenced was blood. This CDR3 reads CASSAGHEAFF. CDR3 DNA sequence: TGTGCCAGCAGCGCGGGTCATGAAGCTTTCTTT.